The 16 T cell receptor beta chains in this list originate from one sample, sequenced in a study of cytomegalovirus exposure and HLA in healthy donors. It was with 60 Vbeta and 13 Jbeta primers that the PCR ran. Sequencing used immunoSEQ multiplex PCR; TCRdb keeps in-frame clones, though not all of them. This table holds 110,000 to 150,000 clones, around four fifths found once. The sample consisted of PBMCs. Receptors were obtained from a boy between 2 and 10 years old in good health and CMV-seronegative.

This chain joins TRBV11-2 and TRBJ1-4, with 7 bases that match TRBD1. This CDR3 has 15 amino acids. Germline CDR1 is SGHAT and CDR2 is FQNNGV. After removal of 4 bases from V and 6 bases from J, the junction contained 8 bases not matched to a gene. Written as DNA, the CDR3 is TGTGCCAGCAGCTCGTACAGGGGAAGGGATGAAAAACTGTTTTTT. This sequence encodes CASSSYRGRDEKLFF.

This clone was observed once. The rearrangement links TRBV9 to TRBJ1-1; 8 bases match TRBD1. Germline V lookup: CDR1 SGDLS, CDR2 YYNGEE. Trimming cost V 0 bases and J 12 bases; bases outside gene matches: 10. There are 14 residues in the CDR3. This CDR3 is CASSVDSGTGLPFF. The CDR3 DNA reads TGTGCCAGCAGCGTAGACTCCGGGACAGGTTTGCCTTTCTTT. The whole variable domain, filled in from reference TRBV9 and TRBJ1-1, reads DSGVTQTPKHLITATGQRVTLRCSPRSGDLSVYWYQQSLDQGLQFLIQYYNGEERAKGNILERFSAQQFPDLHSELNLSSLELGDSALYFCASSVDSGTGLPFFGQGTRLTVV.

This clone was seen just once. This chain connects TRBV2 to TRBJ2-5; 7 bases agree with TRBD2. CDR1 and CDR2 from the germline V gene are SNHLY and FYNNEI. This CDR3 comprises 15 residues. J was trimmed by 7 bases and V by 0 bases; bases with no gene match: 8. As DNA, the CDR3 is TGTGCCAGCAGTGAAGCGCGGGGGTATAGCGGGACCCAGTACTTC. It yields the protein CASSEARGYSGTQYF.

The chain combines TRBV21-1 with TRBJ2-1; TRBD2, the table's D call, lacks a check against the DNA. TRBV21-1 is a pseudogene locus. The CDR3 totals 17 residues. CDR3 nucleotides: TGTGCCAGCAGCCCCCGGGGGACTAGCGGGATGAGGGATGAGCAGTTCTTC. It translates to CASSPRGTSGMRDEQFF.

This chain's CDR3 is CASRVQGQNTEAFF. CDR3 nucleotide sequence: TGTGCCAGTCGAGTACAGGGACAGAACACTGAAGCTTTCTTT. The gene calls are TRBV19 and TRBJ1-1, with D perhaps TRBD1 (6 bases). Trimming cost V 8 bases and J 1 base, with 14 bases left between them. Germline loops: CDR1 LNHDA, CDR2 SQIVND (reference sequence). The CDR3 sequence is 14 residues long.

This clone was observed a single time. The gene calls are TRBV18 and TRBJ2-1; 8 bases fit TRBD2. Germline loops: CDR1 KGHSH, CDR2 LQKENI. The trim removed 1 base at V and 7 bases at J, leaving 3 bases unmatched. The CDR3 runs to 14 residues. The CDR3 region has the DNA TGTGCCAGCTCACCACTAGCGGGAATTAATGAGCAGTTCTTC. It is translated as CASSPLAGINEQFF.

The chain combines TRBV21-1 with TRBJ1-4; the D call in the table, TRBD1, was not verified against the DNA. TRBV21-1 has pseudogene status. The CDR3 has 18 residues. CDR3 in amino acids: CARFPGHSTKTTNEKLFF. In nucleotides, the CDR3 is TGTGCCAGATTCCCGGGACACTCGACTAAGACAACTAATGAAAAACTGTTTTTT.

This clone was seen more than once but under ten times. The gene calls are TRBV4-3 and TRBJ2-1, with D possibly TRBD2 on 6 matching bases. The CDR3 spans 16 residues. Germline V gene lookup returns CDR1 LGHNA and CDR2 YSLEER. The V end was cut by 0 bases, the J end by 4 bases, with 13 bases between. CDR3 coding DNA: TGCGCCAGCAGCCAAGATTCCGGGAGTCCGTACAATGAGCAGTTCTTC. Translation gives CASSQDSGSPYNEQFF.

The chain has TRBV9 and TRBJ2-7; weak D call: TRBD2 (6 bases). This CDR3 contains 15 residues. Germline CDR1 SGDLS, CDR2 YYNGEE. The ends were cut back, 2 bases at V and 0 bases at J, with 12 bases in the middle. The CDR3 DNA is TGTGCCAGCAGCGTGGGGGGACTGAGCTCCTACGAGCAGTACTTC. Protein product: CASSVGGLSSYEQYF.

The chain combines TRBV14 with TRBJ2-1; TRBD2 aligns across 7 bases. The ends lost 1 base at V and 7 bases at J; junction bases unmatched: 13. Germline V gene lookup returns CDR1 SGHDN and CDR2 FVKESK. The CDR3 runs 17 residues. This chain's CDR3 is CASSQVATGRFRNEQFF. The CDR3 DNA follows: TGTGCCAGCAGCCAAGTCGCCACCGGGAGGTTTAGGAATGAGCAGTTCTTC.

This clone was recorded only once. The chain recombines TRBV4-2 with TRBJ1-2; D call uncertain. V lost 0 bases to trimming and J lost 4 bases, with 12 bases between them. Germline V gene data show CDR1 as LGHNA and CDR2 as YNFKEQ. CDR3 size: 15 residues. The CDR3 DNA reads as TGTGCCAGCAGCCAAGATTATTGGGCAGTCTATGGCTACACCTTC. It codes for CASSQDYWAVYGYTF.

In nucleotides, the CDR3 is TGTGCCAGTAGTATTGTTGCGGGGGAGAGGGAGCAGTACTTC. Protein sequence: CASSIVAGEREQYF. The V gene is TRBV19, the J gene TRBJ2-7; the match to TRBD2 covers 7 bases. There are 14 residues in the CDR3. The V and J ends lost 3 bases and 7 bases, in that order; junction bases with no gene match: 9. Germline CDR1 and CDR2: LNHDA and SQIVND (reference sequence).

The J gene is TRBJ2-4, the V gene TRBV28; possible D gene TRBD2, 5 bases. Trimming removed 5 bases from V and 12 bases from J, with 17 bases in between. The CDR3 sequence is 13 residues long. CDR1 and CDR2 from the germline V gene are MDHEN and SYDVKM. CDR3 sequence (DNA): TGTGCCAGCAGTCCCGGGGTGAGTTTTCATCAGTACTTC. This encodes CASSPGVSFHQYF. Looking up the rest from reference TRBV28 and TRBJ2-4 gives the full variable domain: DVKVTQSSRYLVKRTGEKVFLECVQDMDHENMFWYRQDPGLGLRLIYFSYDVKMKEKGDIPEGYSVSREKKERFSLILESASTNQTSMYLCASSPGVSFHQYFGAGTRLSVL.

This clone was counted a few times. The CDR3 region has the DNA TGCGCCAGCAGCTTAGCGCGATTTTCCTACGAGCAGTACTTC. Translated: CASSLARFSYEQYF. The V and J genes are TRBV5-1 and TRBJ2-7; D is ambiguous. The CDR3 covers 14 residues. Germline CDR1 reads SGHRS; CDR2 reads YFSETQ. Between the trimmed V and J ends, which lost 2 bases and 1 base, there was a span of 10 bases.

V gene TRBV30 combines with J gene TRBJ1-4; weak D call: TRBD1 (6 bases). This CDR3 is built from 13 residues. Germline V CDR1 and CDR2: GTSNPN, SVGIG (reference sequence). The V end lost 4 bases, the J end lost 5 bases, and 11 bases lay between the germline ends. CDR3: CAWKGQPNEKLFF. The CDR3 nucleotides read TGTGCCTGGAAAGGACAGCCGAATGAAAAACTGTTTTTT.

V usage is TRBV30 and J usage is TRBJ2-7; TRBD1 is a possible D gene (6 bases). CDR3 length equals 13 residues. V was clipped by 2 bases and J by 7 bases, with 15 bases between them. Germline loops: CDR1 GTSNPN, CDR2 SVGIG (reference sequence). The CDR3 coding sequence is TGTGCCTGGAGTAGGGGGTTTGCGAGGGAGCAGTACTTC. It codes for CAWSRGFAREQYF.